Reported below is one TCR beta chain. This specimen belongs to a study of control samples from healthy donors and cancer patients. TCRdb's copy holds only in-frame clones and misses some; the assay was immunoSEQ multiplex PCR. The table lists about 55,000 clones, around 90% of them singletons, with about 3.5% in the top ten. Trimming left V 3 bases short and J 2 bases short, with 9 bases between. Germline V lookup: CDR1 SGHRS, CDR2 YFSETQ. This CDR3 spans 14 amino acids. The TCR comes from a man aged 45-65 years in good health. This sequence joins TRBV5-1 and TRBJ1-5, with D hard to call. The sample was blood. DNA of the CDR3: TGCGCCAGCAGCTGGGGAGAGGGCAATCAGCCCCAGCATTTT. It specifies CASSWGEGNQPQHF. The full variable domain, rest sourced from reference TRBV5-1 and TRBJ1-5, is KAGVTQTPRYLIKTRGQQVTLSCSPISGHRSVSWYQQTPGQGLQFLFEYFSETQRNKGNFPGRFSGRQFSNSRSEMNVSTLELGDSALYLCASSWGEGNQPQHFGDGTRLSIL.